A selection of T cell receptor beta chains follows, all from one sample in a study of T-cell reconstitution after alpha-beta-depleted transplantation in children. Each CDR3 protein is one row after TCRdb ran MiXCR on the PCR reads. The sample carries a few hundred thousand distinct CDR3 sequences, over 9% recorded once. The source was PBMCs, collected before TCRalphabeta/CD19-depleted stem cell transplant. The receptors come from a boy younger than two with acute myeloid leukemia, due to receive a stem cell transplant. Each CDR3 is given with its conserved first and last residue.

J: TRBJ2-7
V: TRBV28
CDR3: CASSSPGLGSGEQYF

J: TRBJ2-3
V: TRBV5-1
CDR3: CASSLGLAAVGADTQYF

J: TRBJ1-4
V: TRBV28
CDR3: CASSLWGINKKLFF

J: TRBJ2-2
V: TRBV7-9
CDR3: CASSLPVIGELFF

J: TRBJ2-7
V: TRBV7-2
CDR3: CASSLAGADYEQYF

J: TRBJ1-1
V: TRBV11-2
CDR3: CASSLAGGRNTEAFF

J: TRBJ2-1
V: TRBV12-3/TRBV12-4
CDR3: CASSLSAGGNNEQFF

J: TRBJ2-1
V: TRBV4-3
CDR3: CASSQDKTWGRSYNEQFF

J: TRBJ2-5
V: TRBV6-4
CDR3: CARSGGPYGETQYF

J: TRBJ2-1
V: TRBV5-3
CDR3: CARSLAGGRAGNEQFF

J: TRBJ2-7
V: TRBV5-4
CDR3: CASSMGLAREQYF

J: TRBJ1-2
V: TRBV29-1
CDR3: CSVVPGQADGYTF

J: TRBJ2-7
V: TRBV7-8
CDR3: CASSISGYSYEQYF

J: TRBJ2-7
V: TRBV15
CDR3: CATSTTDRYLHEQYF

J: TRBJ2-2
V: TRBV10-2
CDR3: CASSRLRGNGELFF

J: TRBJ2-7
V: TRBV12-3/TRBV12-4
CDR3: CASSPRKRVGNEQYF

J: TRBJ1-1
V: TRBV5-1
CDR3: CASRSRAGRMNTEAFF

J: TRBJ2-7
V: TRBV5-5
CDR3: CASSLDIDGKQYF

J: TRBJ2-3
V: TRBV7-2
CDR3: CASSLLAGGFADTQYF

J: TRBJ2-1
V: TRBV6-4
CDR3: CASSRHRRDEQFF

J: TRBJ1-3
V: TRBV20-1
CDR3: CSARDLTHGNTIYF

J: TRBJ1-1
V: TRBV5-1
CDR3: CASSLVGALNTEAFF

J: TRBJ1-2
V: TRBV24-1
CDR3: CATSGGTGRNYGYTF

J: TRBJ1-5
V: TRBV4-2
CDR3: CASSQEPNQPQHF

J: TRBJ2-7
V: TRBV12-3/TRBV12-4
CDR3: CASTPGGDRFYEQYF

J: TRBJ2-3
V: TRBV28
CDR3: CASSYQGARADTQYF

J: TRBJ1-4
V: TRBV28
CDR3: CASAARTDDYEKLFF

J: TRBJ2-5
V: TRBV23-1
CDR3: CASKETQYF

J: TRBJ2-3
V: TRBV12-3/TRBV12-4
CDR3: CASSPQQASQADTQYF

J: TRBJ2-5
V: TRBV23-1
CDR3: CASSRPGGKETQYF

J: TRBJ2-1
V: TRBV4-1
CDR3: CASSQERALAGAPDNEQFF

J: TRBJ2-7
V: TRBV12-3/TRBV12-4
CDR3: CASSFTSGGYEQYF

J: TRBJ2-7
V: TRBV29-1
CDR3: CSVEGTANEQYF